A single sample gave rise to the 3 T cell receptor beta chains below, sequenced in a study of early T cells in non-severe SARS-CoV-2 infection. TCRdb redid the calling of the 5' RACE reads with MiXCR, one entry per CDR3 protein. Of 50,000 to 75,000 distinct CDR3 sequences listed, almost 9% are singletons. The sequencing here drew on whole blood, taken at baseline. The receptors originated from an adult who was a healthcare worker with PCR-confirmed SARS-CoV-2 infection or an uninfected control (not recorded which).

This clonotype was recorded many times. The chain links TRBV3-1 to TRBJ2-1; D is undetermined. The CDR3 contains 13 residues. Germline-derived CDR1 and CDR2 are LGHDT and YNNKEL (reference sequence). V lost 3 bases to trimming and J lost 9 bases, with 12 bases between them. The CDR3 nucleotides are TGTGCCAGCAGCCATTCTGGGCACATTGAGCAGTTCTTC. It specifies CASSHSGHIEQFF.

This clonotype was observed a few times. The rearrangement links TRBV10-3 to TRBJ2-1, with 9 bases identical to TRBD1. V was pared by 7 bases and J by 8 bases, with 9 bases of the junction left unmatched. The CDR3 runs 14 residues. Germline V gene data show CDR1 as ENHRY and CDR2 as SYGVKD. The CDR3: CAITDRDRVDEQFF. The DNA of the CDR3 is TGTGCCATCACAGACCGGGACAGGGTTGATGAGCAGTTCTTC.

The chain uses TRBV7-9 and TRBJ2-1, with 12 bases aligning to TRBD2. Germline V CDR1 and CDR2: SEHNR, FQNEAQ (reference sequence). CDR3 length: 16 residues. The V segment lost 4 bases and the J segment 7 bases; nucleotides outside the gene matches: 8. The CDR3: CASSSRTSGTTNEQFF. The DNA for the CDR3 is TGTGCCAGCAGCTCCAGGACTAGCGGGACTACGAATGAGCAGTTCTTC.